One and the same sample provided the 28 T cell receptor beta chains below, sequenced in a study of cytomegalovirus exposure and HLA in healthy donors. Use of 60 Vbeta and 13 Jbeta primers characterized the PCR. Here immunoSEQ multiplex PCR was the method, and the copy in TCRdb shows in-frame clones only, minus some. This table holds 200,000 to 300,000 clones, about 81% found once. The sequenced sample was PBMCs. Source of these receptors: a woman aged 55 to 70 in good health and CMV-seropositive.

This chain links TRBV9 with TRBJ2-3; TRBD1 might be the D (5 bases). V was shortened by 0 bases and J by 0 bases, with 11 bases between the two germline ends. CDR3 length: 16 residues. CDR1 SGDLS and CDR2 YYNGEE come from the germline V gene. The CDR3 loop reads CASSVGDGQSTDTQYF. In DNA form, the CDR3 reads TGTGCCAGCAGCGTAGGAGACGGACAAAGCACAGATACGCAGTATTTT.

This chain uses TRBV6-6 with TRBJ2-5, with TRBD2 identical over 12 bases. The J call may not be correct, given that the DNA end is closer to TRBJ2-7. This CDR3 is built from 15 residues. Germline CDR1 is MNHNY and CDR2 is SVGAGI (reference sequence). The CDR3 DNA sequence: TGTGCCAGCAGTCCCCGACTAGCGGGAGCCTACGAGCAGTACTTC. Encoded protein: CASSPRLAGAYEQYF.

The rearrangement uses TRBV11-2 and TRBJ2-3; 8 positions agree with TRBD1. This CDR3 is 16 amino acids long. The V gene's germline CDR1 is SGHAT and CDR2 FQNNGV. Trimming at V came to 5 bases and at J to 2 bases, leaving 9 bases not matched to a gene. The CDR3, as DNA: TGTGCCAGCAGCGCAGGACAGGGCTTTTACACAGATACGCAGTATTTT. Translation gives CASSAGQGFYTDTQYF.

This clone was detected a few times. An end of the junction differs from the germline gene, which may be a read error. The rearrangement uses TRBV7-9 and TRBJ1-3; the match to TRBD1 covers 9 bases. The germline V gene has CDR1 SEHNR and CDR2 FQNEAQ (reference sequence). The CDR3 is 17 residues long. CDR3 region: CSSSLGTGNMPGNTIYF. CDR3 in DNA: TGTTCCAGCAGCTTGGGGACAGGGAATATGCCTGGAAACACCATATATTTT.

As to this clone: Other nucleotide sequences from this sample produce the same CDR3. The chain employs TRBV2 and TRBJ2-7; 9 bases are shared with TRBD2. The length of the CDR3 is 18 residues. Germline trimming cut 1 base from V and 4 bases from J; bases unmatched to any gene: 14. The germline gives CDR1 SNHLY, CDR2 FYNNEI. CDR3 sequence: CASSEVLAGVSIGYEQYF. CDR3 bases: TGTGCCAGCAGTGAAGTTTTAGCGGGAGTGTCGATAGGTTACGAGCAGTACTTC.

With respect to this clone: The same CDR3 also results from other DNA sequences found in this sample. The chain recombines TRBV19 with TRBJ2-7; no reliable D call. Germline V CDR1 and CDR2: LNHDA, SQIVND (reference sequence). The CDR3 has 12 residues. Between the trimmed V and J ends, which lost 4 bases and 3 bases, there was a span of 7 bases. The CDR3 protein is CASSTGSYEQYF. The CDR3 DNA follows: TGTGCCAGTAGTACGGGTAGCTACGAGCAGTACTTC.

The V gene is TRBV29-1, the J gene TRBJ2-7; TRBD2 aligns across 7 bases. The J segment lost 3 bases and the V segment lost 4 bases, leaving 6 bases of the junction unmatched. This CDR3 comprises 13 residues. Germline assignment: CDR1 SQVTM and CDR2 ANQGSEA. The CDR3 is CSVVTGRDYEQYF. The CDR3 DNA follows: TGCAGCGTTGTAACGGGGAGGGACTACGAGCAGTACTTC.

The chain carries TRBV5-1 and TRBJ1-4; TRBD1 matches at 10 bases. In germline, CDR1 is SGHRS, CDR2 YFSETQ. This CDR3 has 17 residues. V shed 0 bases, J shed 0 bases, and the junction held 2 bases outside the gene matches. CDR3 protein: CASSLAGTGATNEKLFF. The CDR3 DNA sequence: TGCGCCAGCAGCTTGGCCGGGACAGGGGCAACTAATGAAAAACTGTTTTTT.

This clone has a single count. The J gene is TRBJ1-5, the V gene TRBV2; tentative D call: TRBD1 (6 bases). Germline lookup yields CDR1 SNHLY and CDR2 FYNNEI. The CDR3 totals 15 residues. V was cut by 7 bases and J by 2 bases, with 15 bases left in between. The CDR3 loop reads CASTEGSGGNQPQHF. The CDR3, as DNA: TGTGCCAGCACGGAAGGGTCAGGGGGCAATCAGCCCCAGCATTTT.

The genes are TRBV27 and TRBJ1-3; 8 nucleotides line up with TRBD1. The CDR3 covers 15 residues. Germline lookup yields CDR1 MNHEY and CDR2 SMNVEV (reference sequence). V lost 4 bases to trimming and J lost 2 bases; unmatched junction nucleotides: 4. The CDR3 region has the DNA TGTGCCAGCAGTTCTCTGACAGGGGCTGGAAACACCATATATTTT. Translating it yields CASSSLTGAGNTIYF.

The CDR3 sequence is CASSPTKSFYTGELFF. CDR3 bases: TGTGCCAGCAGCCCCACGAAGAGCTTCTACACCGGGGAGCTGTTTTTT. The chain uses TRBV27 and TRBJ2-2; the D is unclear. Between the trimmed V and J ends, which lost 6 bases and 3 bases, there was a span of 17 bases. The CDR3 length is 16 residues. Per the germline V gene, CDR1 is MNHEY and CDR2 is SMNVEV (reference sequence).

The chain is built from TRBV7-8 and TRBJ2-7, with TRBD2 identical over 11 bases. V was pared by 0 bases and J by 3 bases, with 1 base of the junction left unmatched. Germline-derived CDR1 and CDR2 are SGHVS and FQNEAQ. The CDR3 loop spans 15 amino acids. CDR3 in DNA: TGTGCCAGCAGCTTAGCACTAGCGGGAGACTACGAGCAGTACTTC. The encoded protein is CASSLALAGDYEQYF.

The rearrangement joins TRBV11-3 to TRBJ2-3; 8 nucleotides align to TRBD2. CDR3 size: 14 residues. V was clipped by 7 bases and J by 0 bases; unmatched bases: 3. In germline, CDR1 is SGHNT, CDR2 YENEEA. For the CDR3, the DNA is TGTGCCAGCAAGTCTAGCGGGAGCACAGATACGCAGTATTTT. This gives the protein CASKSSGSTDTQYF.

This chain links TRBV28 with TRBJ2-1; 7 bases agree with TRBD1. The CDR3 has 14 amino acids. Per germline, CDR1 MDHEN and CDR2 SYDVKM. V lost 3 bases and J lost 7; bases outside the gene matches: 6. CDR3 in DNA: TGTGCCAGCAGTTTTCGACAGGGAAGAAATGAGCAGTTCTTC. As protein: CASSFRQGRNEQFF.

This chain connects TRBV30 to TRBJ2-3; 8 nucleotides match TRBD2. After removal of 4 bases from V and 9 bases from J, the junction contained 9 bases not matched to a gene. The CDR3 covers 13 residues. Germline V gives CDR1 GTSNPN, CDR2 SVGIG (reference sequence). CDR3 in DNA: TGTGCCTGGAATAACGACGCGGGGGGCACGCAGTATTTT. Its translation is CAWNNDAGGTQYF.

The chain joins TRBV27 to TRBJ2-2; 9 nucleotides line up with TRBD1. The CDR3 has 14 residues. CDR1 is MNHEY and CDR2 is SMNVEV in the germline V gene (reference sequence). V shed 5 bases, J shed 6 bases, and the junction held 4 bases outside the gene matches. CDR3 sequence (DNA): TGTGCCAGCAGTCAGGGACAGGGTCCCGGGGAGCTGTTTTTT. Amino acids: CASSQGQGPGELFF.

The V and J genes are TRBV18 and TRBJ2-3, with a weak D call TRBD2 (6 bases). The germline V gene has CDR1 KGHSH and CDR2 LQKENI. This CDR3 contains 15 residues. V lost 1 base, J lost 3 bases, and 11 bases lay in between. DNA for the CDR3: TGTGCCAGCTCACCACTGGGGGACTGGACAGATACGCAGTATTTT. This codes for CASSPLGDWTDTQYF.

V is TRBV29-1 and J is TRBJ2-5; D possibly corresponds to TRBD1 (5 bases). The V and J ends lost 4 bases and 4 bases respectively, with 13 bases between them. The CDR3 consists of 13 residues. Germline V gene data show CDR1 as SQVTM and CDR2 as ANQGSEA. This CDR3 reads CSVGRQTRETQYF. CDR3 nucleotides: TGCAGCGTTGGAAGACAGACGAGAGAGACCCAGTACTTC.

This sequence joins TRBV2 and TRBJ1-1; D is ambiguous. The V end lost 8 bases, the J end lost 2 bases, and 21 bases lay between the germline ends. The CDR3 is 16 amino acids. Germline V gives CDR1 SNHLY, CDR2 FYNNEI. The CDR3 region is CASERDGWASNTEAFF. The DNA of the CDR3 is TGTGCCAGCGAGAGAGACGGTTGGGCCTCTAACACTGAAGCTTTCTTT.

This chain uses TRBV30 with TRBJ2-7, with 11 bases lining up with TRBD1. The germline V gene has CDR1 GTSNPN and CDR2 SVGIG (reference sequence). With V trimmed by 3 bases and J by 12 bases, 22 bases remained unmatched. The CDR3 loop spans 17 amino acids. The CDR3 DNA reads TGTGCCTGGAGATCCCGGGACAGGGGGTCCCCCATGGATGGGCCGTACTTC. Amino acids: CAWRSRDRGSPMDGPYF.

This clone has more than one count but fewer than ten. The chain links TRBV6-5 to TRBJ2-1; D call uncertain. The length of the CDR3 is 14 residues. Between the trimmed V and J ends, which lost 7 bases and 7 bases, there was a span of 17 bases. The germline V gene encodes CDR1 MNHEY and CDR2 SVGAGI. The CDR3 reads CASTKSVAVNEQFF. DNA for the CDR3: TGTGCCAGCACCAAGAGCGTAGCCGTGAATGAGCAGTTCTTC.

The gene calls are TRBV29-1 and TRBJ2-5, with 10 bases aligning to TRBD2. CDR1 SQVTM and CDR2 ANQGSEA come from the germline V gene. The CDR3 length is 13 residues. The trim removed 7 bases at V and 4 bases at J, leaving 6 bases unmatched. CDR3 amino acids: CSARTSGGETQYF. CDR3 nucleotide sequence: TGCAGCGCCCGGACTAGCGGAGGAGAGACCCAGTACTTC.

A note on this clone: The same CDR3 can be traced to other DNA sequences in this sample. V gene TRBV6-5 combines with J gene TRBJ2-3; the D gene is possibly TRBD2 (6 bases). The CDR3 is made up of 15 amino acids. The V gene's germline CDR1 is MNHEY and CDR2 SVGAGI. The germline V and J ends were trimmed by 0 bases and 0 bases, with 7 bases remaining between them. The CDR3 DNA reads TGTGCCAGCAGTTACTCCGGGACTAGCACAGATACGCAGTATTTT. This sequence encodes CASSYSGTSTDTQYF.

This chain joins TRBV28 and TRBJ1-5, with D unresolved. Germline loops: CDR1 MDHEN, CDR2 SYDVKM. The CDR3 consists of 14 residues. V lost 2 bases, J lost 6 bases, and 11 bases lay in between. The CDR3 bases are TGTGCCAGCAGTTTAGTTGTGGAGGGTCAGCCCCAGCATTTT. Its protein product is CASSLVVEGQPQHF. Combining the CDR3 with reference TRBV28 and TRBJ1-5 gives the whole variable domain DVKVTQSSRYLVKRTGEKVFLECVQDMDHENMFWYRQDPGLGLRLIYFSYDVKMKEKGDIPEGYSVSREKKERFSLILESASTNQTSMYLCASSLVVEGQPQHFGDGTRLSIL.

V usage is TRBV29-1 and J usage is TRBJ2-1; 7 positions match TRBD2. The CDR3 sequence is 15 residues long. With 6 bases clipped from V and 1 base from J, the junction kept 9 bases outside the gene matches. The germline V gene has CDR1 SQVTM and CDR2 ANQGSEA. This CDR3 is CSVSDGGWSYNEQFF. The CDR3 DNA sequence: TGCAGCGTCTCTGACGGGGGGTGGTCCTACAATGAGCAGTTCTTC.

The rearrangement joins TRBV10-2 to TRBJ2-7, with D tentatively TRBD1 (5 bases). The germline V gene encodes CDR1 WSHSY and CDR2 SAAADI. V lost 4 bases and J 1 base, leaving 8 bases between the germline ends. CDR3 length: 13 residues. The CDR3 sequence is CASSVQGSYEQYF. The CDR3 DNA reads TGCGCCAGCAGTGTGCAGGGTTCCTACGAGCAGTACTTC.

This clone was recorded only once. V usage is TRBV2 and J usage is TRBJ2-1, with 11 bases aligning to TRBD2. Germline assignment: CDR1 SNHLY and CDR2 FYNNEI. This CDR3 comprises 13 residues. The CDR3 sequence: CARTSGSRNEQFF. The CDR3 nucleotides are TGTGCGAGAACTAGCGGGAGTCGCAATGAGCAGTTCTTC.

In regard to this clone: Other DNA sequences from this sample encode an identical CDR3 as well. The gene calls are TRBV5-1 and TRBJ1-1, with 10 bases identical to TRBD1. Germline loops: CDR1 SGHRS, CDR2 YFSETQ. The CDR3 has 15 amino acids. V lost 0 bases to trimming and J lost 4 bases; unmatched junction nucleotides: 3. The CDR3 is CASSLGQGALTEAFF. CDR3 DNA sequence: TGCGCCAGCAGCTTGGGACAGGGGGCACTCACTGAAGCTTTCTTT.